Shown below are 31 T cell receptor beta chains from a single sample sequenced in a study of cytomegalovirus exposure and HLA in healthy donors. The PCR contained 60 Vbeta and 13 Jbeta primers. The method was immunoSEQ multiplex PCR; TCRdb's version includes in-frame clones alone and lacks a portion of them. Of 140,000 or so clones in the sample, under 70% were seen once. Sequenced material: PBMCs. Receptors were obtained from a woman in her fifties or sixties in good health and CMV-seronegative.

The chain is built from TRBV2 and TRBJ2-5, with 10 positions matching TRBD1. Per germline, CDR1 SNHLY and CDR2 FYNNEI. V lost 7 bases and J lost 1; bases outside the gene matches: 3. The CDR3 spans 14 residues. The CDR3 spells CASNRDRGQETQYF. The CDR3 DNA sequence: TGTGCCAGCAACCGGGACAGGGGCCAAGAGACCCAGTACTTC.

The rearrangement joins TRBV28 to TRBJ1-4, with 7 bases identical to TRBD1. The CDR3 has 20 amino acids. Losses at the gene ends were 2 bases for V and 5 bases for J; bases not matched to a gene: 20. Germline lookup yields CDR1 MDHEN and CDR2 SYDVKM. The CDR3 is CASSLIWGDRVGGGNEKLFF. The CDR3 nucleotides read TGTGCCAGCAGTTTAATTTGGGGCGACAGGGTCGGTGGGGGGAATGAAAAACTGTTTTTT.

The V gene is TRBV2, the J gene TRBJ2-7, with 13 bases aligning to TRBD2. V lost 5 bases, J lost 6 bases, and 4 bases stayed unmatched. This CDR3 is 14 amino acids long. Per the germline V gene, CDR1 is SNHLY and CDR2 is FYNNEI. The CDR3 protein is CASSTRLAGGEQYF. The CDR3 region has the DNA TGTGCCAGCAGTACCCGACTAGCGGGGGGCGAGCAGTACTTC.

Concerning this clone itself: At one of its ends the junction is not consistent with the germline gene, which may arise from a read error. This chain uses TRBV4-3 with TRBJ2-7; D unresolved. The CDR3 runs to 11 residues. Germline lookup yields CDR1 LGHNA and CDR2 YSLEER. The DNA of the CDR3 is TGCGCCAGCAGCCAGGTTACGGTGACAAACTTC. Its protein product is CASSQVTVTNF.

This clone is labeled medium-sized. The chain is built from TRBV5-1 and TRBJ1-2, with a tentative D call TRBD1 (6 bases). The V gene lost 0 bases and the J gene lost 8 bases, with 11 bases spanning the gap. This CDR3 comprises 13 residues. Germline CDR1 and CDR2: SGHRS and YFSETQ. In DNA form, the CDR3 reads TGCGCCAGCAGCTTGGAGGATGGGGGCGGCTACACCTTC. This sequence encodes CASSLEDGGGYTF.

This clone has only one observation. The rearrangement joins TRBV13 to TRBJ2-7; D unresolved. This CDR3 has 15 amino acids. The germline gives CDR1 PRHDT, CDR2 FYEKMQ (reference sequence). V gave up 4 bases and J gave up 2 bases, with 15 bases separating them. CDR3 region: CASSSRLAGTYEQYF. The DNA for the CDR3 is TGTGCCAGCAGCTCCCGTTTGGCAGGTACCTACGAGCAGTACTTC.

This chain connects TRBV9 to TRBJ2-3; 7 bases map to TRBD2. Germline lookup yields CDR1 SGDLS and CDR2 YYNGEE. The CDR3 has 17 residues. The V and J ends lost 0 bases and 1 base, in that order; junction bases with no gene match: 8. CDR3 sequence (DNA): TGTGCCAGCAGCGTAGGGTCGGGGGGTAGGGGCACAGATACGCAGTATTTT. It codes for CASSVGSGGRGTDTQYF.

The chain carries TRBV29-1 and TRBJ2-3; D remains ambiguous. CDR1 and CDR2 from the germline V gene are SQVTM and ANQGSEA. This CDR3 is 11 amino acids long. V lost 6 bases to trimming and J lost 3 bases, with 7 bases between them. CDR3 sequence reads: CSVTRTDTQYF. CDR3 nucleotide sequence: TGCAGCGTCACCCGGACAGATACGCAGTATTTT.

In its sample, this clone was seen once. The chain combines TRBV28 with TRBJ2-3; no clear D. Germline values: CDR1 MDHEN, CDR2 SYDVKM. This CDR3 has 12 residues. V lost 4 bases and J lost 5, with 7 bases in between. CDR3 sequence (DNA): TGTGCCAGCAGTTCCTACCGAGATACGCAGTATTTT. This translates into CASSSYRDTQYF. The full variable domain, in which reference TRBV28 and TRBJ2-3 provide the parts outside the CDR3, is DVKVTQSSRYLVKRTGEKVFLECVQDMDHENMFWYRQDPGLGLRLIYFSYDVKMKEKGDIPEGYSVSREKKERFSLILESASTNQTSMYLCASSSYRDTQYFGPGTRLTVL.

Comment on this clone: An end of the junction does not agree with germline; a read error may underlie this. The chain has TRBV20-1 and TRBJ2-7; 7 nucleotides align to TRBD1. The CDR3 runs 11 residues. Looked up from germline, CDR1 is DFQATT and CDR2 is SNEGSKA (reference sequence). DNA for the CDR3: TGCAGTGCCCGCAGGGGGTCGGTGTCGAACTTC. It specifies CSARRGSVSNF.

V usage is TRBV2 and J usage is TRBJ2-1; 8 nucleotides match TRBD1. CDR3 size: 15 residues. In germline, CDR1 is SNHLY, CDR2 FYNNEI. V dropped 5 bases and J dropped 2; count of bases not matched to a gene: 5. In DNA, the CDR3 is TGTGCCAGCAGTCAGGGGGCCAGAGCCTACAATGAGCAGTTCTTC. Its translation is CASSQGARAYNEQFF.

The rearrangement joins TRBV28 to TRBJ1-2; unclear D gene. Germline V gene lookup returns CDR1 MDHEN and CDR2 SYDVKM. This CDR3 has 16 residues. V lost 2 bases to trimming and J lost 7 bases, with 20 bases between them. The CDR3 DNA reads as TGTGCCAGCAGTTTACCGCGGAGGGATTTACTGCGTGGCTACACCTTC. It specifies CASSLPRRDLLRGYTF.

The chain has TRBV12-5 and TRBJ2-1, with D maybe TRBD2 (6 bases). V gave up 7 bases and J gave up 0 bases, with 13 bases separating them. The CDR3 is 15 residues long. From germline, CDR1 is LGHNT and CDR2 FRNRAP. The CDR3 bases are TGTGCTAGTGCCCACGGGGGAAGCTCCTACAATGAGCAGTTCTTC. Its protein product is CASAHGGSSYNEQFF.

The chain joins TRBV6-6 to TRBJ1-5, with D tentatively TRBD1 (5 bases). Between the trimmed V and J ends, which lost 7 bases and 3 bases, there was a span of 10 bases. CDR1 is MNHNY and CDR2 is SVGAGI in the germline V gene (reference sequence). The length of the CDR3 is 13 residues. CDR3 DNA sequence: TGTGCCAGCAAGTCCAGGGACAATCAGCCCCAGCATTTT. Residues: CASKSRDNQPQHF.

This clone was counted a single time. CDR3 sequence reads: CASSQASYGYTF. CDR3 bases: TGTGCCAGCAGCCAAGCGTCCTATGGCTACACCTTC. This rearrangement joins TRBV14 to TRBJ1-2; no clear D. Germline V gives CDR1 SGHDN, CDR2 FVKESK. CDR3 length: 12 residues. Trimming removed 1 base from V and 4 bases from J, with 4 bases in between.

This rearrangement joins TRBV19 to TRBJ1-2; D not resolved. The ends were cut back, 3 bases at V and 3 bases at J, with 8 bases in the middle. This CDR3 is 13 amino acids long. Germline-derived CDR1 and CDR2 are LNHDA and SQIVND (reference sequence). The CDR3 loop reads CASSMRRHYGYTF. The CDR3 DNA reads TGTGCCAGTAGTATGAGGCGGCACTATGGCTACACCTTC.

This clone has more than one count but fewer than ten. The CDR3 DNA reads as TGTGCCAGCGGGGCCGGGACAGCGGAGACCCAGTACTTC. Its protein product is CASGAGTAETQYF. The chain couples TRBV6-1 to TRBJ2-5; 7 nucleotides match TRBD1. The length of the CDR3 is 13 residues. J lost 5 bases, V lost 8 bases, and 8 bases had no gene match. Germline V lookup: CDR1 MNHNS, CDR2 SASEGT.

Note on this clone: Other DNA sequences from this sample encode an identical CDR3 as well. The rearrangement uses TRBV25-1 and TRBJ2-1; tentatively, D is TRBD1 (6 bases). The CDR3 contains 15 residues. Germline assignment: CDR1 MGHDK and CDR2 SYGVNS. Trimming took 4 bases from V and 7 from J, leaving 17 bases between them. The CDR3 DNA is TGTGCCAGCAGTGGAAGGCAGGGGAGTATGAATGAGCAGTTCTTC. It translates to CASSGRQGSMNEQFF.

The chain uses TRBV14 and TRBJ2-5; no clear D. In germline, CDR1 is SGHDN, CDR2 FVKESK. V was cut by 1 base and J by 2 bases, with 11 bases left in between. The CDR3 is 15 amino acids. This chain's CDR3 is CASSQGAIPQETQYF. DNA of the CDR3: TGTGCCAGCAGCCAAGGTGCTATACCTCAAGAGACCCAGTACTTC.

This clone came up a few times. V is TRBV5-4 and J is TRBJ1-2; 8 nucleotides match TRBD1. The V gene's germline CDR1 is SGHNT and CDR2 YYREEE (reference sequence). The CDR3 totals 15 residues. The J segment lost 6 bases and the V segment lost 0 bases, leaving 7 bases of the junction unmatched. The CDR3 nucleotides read TGTGCCAGCAGCTTGGGAGTCCGGACAGGGAATGGCTACACCTTC. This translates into CASSLGVRTGNGYTF.

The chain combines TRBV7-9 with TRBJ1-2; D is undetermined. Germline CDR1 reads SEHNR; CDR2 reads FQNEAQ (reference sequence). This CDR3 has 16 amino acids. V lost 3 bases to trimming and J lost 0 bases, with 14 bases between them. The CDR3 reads CASSFSRWPANYGYTF. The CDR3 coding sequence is TGTGCCAGCAGCTTTTCCAGGTGGCCCGCTAACTATGGCTACACCTTC.

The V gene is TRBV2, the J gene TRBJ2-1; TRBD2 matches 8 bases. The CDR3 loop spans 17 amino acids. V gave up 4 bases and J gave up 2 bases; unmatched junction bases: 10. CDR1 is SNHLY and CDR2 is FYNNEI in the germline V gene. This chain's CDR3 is CASSVDSGMLTYNEQFF. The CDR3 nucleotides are TGTGCCAGCAGTGTTGATAGCGGGATGCTCACCTACAATGAGCAGTTCTTC.

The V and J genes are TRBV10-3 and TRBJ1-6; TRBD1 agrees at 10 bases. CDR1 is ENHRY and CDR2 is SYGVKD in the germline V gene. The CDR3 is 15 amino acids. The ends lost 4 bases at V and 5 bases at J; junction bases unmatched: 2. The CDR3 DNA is TGTGCCATCAGTGGGACAGGGGGGGATAATTCACCCCTCCACTTT. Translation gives CAISGTGGDNSPLHF.

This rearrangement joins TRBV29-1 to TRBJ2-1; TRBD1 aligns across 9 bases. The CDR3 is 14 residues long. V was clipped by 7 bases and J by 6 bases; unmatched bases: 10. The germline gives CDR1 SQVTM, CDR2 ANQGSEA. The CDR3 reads CSARDRAKLNEQFF. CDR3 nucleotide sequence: TGCAGCGCCCGGGACAGGGCCAAACTCAATGAGCAGTTCTTC.

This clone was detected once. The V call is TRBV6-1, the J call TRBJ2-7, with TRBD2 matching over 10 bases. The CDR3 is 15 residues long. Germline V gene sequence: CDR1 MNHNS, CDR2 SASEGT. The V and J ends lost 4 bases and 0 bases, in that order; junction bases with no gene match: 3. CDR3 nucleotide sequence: TGTGCCAGCAGTGTAGAGCGGGGGGGCTCCTACGAGCAGTACTTC. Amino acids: CASSVERGGSYEQYF.

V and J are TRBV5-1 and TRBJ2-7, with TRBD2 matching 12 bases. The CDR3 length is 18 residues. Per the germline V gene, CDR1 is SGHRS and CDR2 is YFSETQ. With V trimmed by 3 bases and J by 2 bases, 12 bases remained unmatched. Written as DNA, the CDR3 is TGCGCCAGCAGCTGGGGGGGACTAGCGGGCACCCCGACCTACGAGCAGTACTTC. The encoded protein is CASSWGGLAGTPTYEQYF.

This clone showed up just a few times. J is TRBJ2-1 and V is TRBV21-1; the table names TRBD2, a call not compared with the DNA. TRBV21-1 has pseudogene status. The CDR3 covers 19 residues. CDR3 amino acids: CASSPRWGTSGRTYNEQFF. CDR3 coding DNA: TGTGCCAGCAGCCCACGCTGGGGGACTAGCGGGAGAACCTACAATGAGCAGTTCTTC.

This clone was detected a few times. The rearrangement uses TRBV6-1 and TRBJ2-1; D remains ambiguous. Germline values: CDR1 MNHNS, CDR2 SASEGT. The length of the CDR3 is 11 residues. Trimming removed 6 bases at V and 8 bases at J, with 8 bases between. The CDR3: CASSHNDEQFF. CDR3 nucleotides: TGTGCCAGCAGCCACAACGATGAGCAGTTCTTC.

The CDR3 DNA sequence: TGTGCCAGCAGTTACCCCGACTATGGCTACACCTTC. Encoded protein: CASSYPDYGYTF. The chain couples TRBV6-6 to TRBJ1-2; D call uncertain. V gave up 2 bases and J gave up 3 bases, with 4 bases separating them. The CDR3 length is 12 residues. Germline CDR1 is MNHNY and CDR2 is SVGAGI (reference sequence).

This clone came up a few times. The CDR3, as DNA: TGTGCCAGCAGCTTGGAGCAGGTTGGCGAGCAGTACTTC. It specifies CASSLEQVGEQYF. The V gene is TRBV5-4, the J gene TRBJ2-7; D gene uncertain. CDR3 size: 13 residues. Trimming removed 0 bases at V and 6 bases at J, with 10 bases between. Germline loops: CDR1 SGHNT, CDR2 YYREEE (reference sequence).

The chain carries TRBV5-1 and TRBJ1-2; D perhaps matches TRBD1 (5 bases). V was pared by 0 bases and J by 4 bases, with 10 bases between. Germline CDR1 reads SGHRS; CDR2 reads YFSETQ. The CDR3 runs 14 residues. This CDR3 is CASSLEGRVYGYTF. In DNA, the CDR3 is TGCGCCAGCAGCTTGGAGGGGCGCGTCTATGGCTACACCTTC.